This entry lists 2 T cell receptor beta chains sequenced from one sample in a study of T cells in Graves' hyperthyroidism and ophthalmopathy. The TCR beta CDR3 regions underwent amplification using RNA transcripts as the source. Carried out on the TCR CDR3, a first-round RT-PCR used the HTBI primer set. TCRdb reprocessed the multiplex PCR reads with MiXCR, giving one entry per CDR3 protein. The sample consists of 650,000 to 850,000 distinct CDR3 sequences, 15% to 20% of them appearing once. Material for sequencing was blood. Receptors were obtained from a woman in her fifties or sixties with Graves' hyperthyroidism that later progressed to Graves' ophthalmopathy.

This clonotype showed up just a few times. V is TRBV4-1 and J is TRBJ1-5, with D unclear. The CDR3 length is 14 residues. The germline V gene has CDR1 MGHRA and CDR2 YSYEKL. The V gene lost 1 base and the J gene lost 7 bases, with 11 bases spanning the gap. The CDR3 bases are TGCGCCAGCAGCCAAGTCACTCCAGAGCAGCCCCAGCATTTT. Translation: CASSQVTPEQPQHF.

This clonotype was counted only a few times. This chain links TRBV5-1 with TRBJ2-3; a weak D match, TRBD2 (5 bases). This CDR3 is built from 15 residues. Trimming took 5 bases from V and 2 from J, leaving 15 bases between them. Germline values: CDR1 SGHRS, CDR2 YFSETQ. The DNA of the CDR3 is TGCGCCAGCAGAGAGGGCATTTCCAACACAGATACGCAGTATTTT. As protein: CASREGISNTDTQYF. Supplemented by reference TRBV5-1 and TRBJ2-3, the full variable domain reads KAGVTQTPRYLIKTRGQQVTLSCSPISGHRSVSWYQQTPGQGLQFLFEYFSETQRNKGNFPGRFSGRQFSNSRSEMNVSTLELGDSALYLCASREGISNTDTQYFGPGTRLTVL.